These 20 T cell receptor beta chains were sequenced from one sample in a study of T cell responses to AZD1222 COVID-19 vaccine. Repertoires were generated with immunoSEQ multiplex PCR, while TCRdb's copy carries only in-frame clones and drops some. In the table there are about 180,000 clones, about 90% of which are singletons. The sample here was peripheral blood, taken on day 0 of AZD1222 vaccination. The receptors derive from an adult in good health.

Here the CDR3 reads CASGRDKNEQFF. The CDR3 DNA reads TGTGCCAGCGGGCGGGATAAAAATGAGCAGTTCTTC. The chain has TRBV7-3 and TRBJ2-1, with D possibly being TRBD2 (6 bases). The CDR3 spans 12 residues. The V end lost 8 bases, the J end lost 7 bases, and 12 bases lay between the germline ends. Per the germline V gene, CDR1 is SGHTA and CDR2 is FQGTGA.

This chain's CDR3 is CASSEPTGWETQYF. The CDR3 DNA is TGTGCCAGCAGTGAACCGACAGGGTGGGAGACCCAGTACTTC. The genes are TRBV2 and TRBJ2-5; 7 bases align to TRBD1. Germline lookup yields CDR1 SNHLY and CDR2 FYNNEI. The length of the CDR3 is 14 residues. V gave up 2 bases and J gave up 5 bases; unmatched junction bases: 5.

J is TRBJ1-6 and V is TRBV5-5; 8 bases match TRBD1. Trimming removed 1 base from V and 8 bases from J; junction bases left unmatched: 8. The CDR3 totals 16 residues. Germline V gives CDR1 SGHKS, CDR2 YYEKEE (reference sequence). Here the CDR3 DNA reads TGTGCCAGCAGCTTGCGCCGGACAGGGCGGGATTCACCCCTCCACTTT. Translating it yields CASSLRRTGRDSPLHF.

The V and J genes are TRBV27 and TRBJ2-7; D is unclear. V lost 2 bases, J lost 4 bases, and 6 bases lay in between. The CDR3 extends over 12 amino acids. Germline V gene data show CDR1 as MNHEY and CDR2 as SMNVEV (reference sequence). CDR3 region: CASSLIGYEQYF. The CDR3 DNA follows: TGTGCCAGCAGTTTAATCGGATACGAGCAGTACTTC.

The chain uses TRBV3-1 (or the pseudogene TRBV3-2) and TRBJ2-1; 12 bases are shared with TRBD2. The CDR3 has 16 amino acids. In germline, CDR1 is LGHDT, CDR2 YNNKEL (reference sequence). Trimming removed 3 bases from V and 6 bases from J; junction bases left unmatched: 6. Written as DNA, the CDR3 is TGTGCCAGCAGCCATTCCGGGACTAGCGGGCGCAATGAGCAGTTCTTC. Its protein product is CASSHSGTSGRNEQFF.

The chain combines TRBV5-6 with TRBJ2-7; D is unclear. The V end was cut by 6 bases, the J end by 4 bases, with 17 bases between. Germline V gene sequence: CDR1 SGHDT, CDR2 YYEEEE. The length of the CDR3 is 14 residues. In DNA form, the CDR3 reads TGTGCCAGCACCTCAGGCCAAAGTGGGTACGAGCAGTACTTC. Residues: CASTSGQSGYEQYF.

The chain uses TRBV23-1 and TRBJ1-1; D is ambiguous. TRBV23-1 belongs to the ORF category, with a function that is uncertain. CDR3 size: 15 residues. Trimming took 0 bases from V and 8 from J, leaving 16 bases between them. For the CDR3, the DNA is TGCGCCAGCAGTCAATCAATAGGCGGTTTAGTCGAAGCTTTCTTT. Translated: CASSQSIGGLVEAFF.

Comments on this clone: Relative to the germline gene, one junction end is altered; a read error may explain this. The chain recombines TRBV6-1 with TRBJ1-2; TRBD1 aligns across 7 bases. The CDR3 totals 12 residues. From germline, CDR1 is MNHNS and CDR2 SASEGT. For the CDR3, the DNA is TGTGCCAGCGGTGACAGGGAGCGTGGCTACACCTTC. It is translated as CASGDRERGYTF.

The chain links TRBV7-8 to TRBJ2-1; 11 bases map to TRBD2. The CDR3 loop spans 16 amino acids. V trimming: 5 bases; J trimming: 5 bases; junction bases outside the gene matches: 8. Germline lookup yields CDR1 SGHVS and CDR2 FQNEAQ. The CDR3 DNA reads TGTGCCAGCAGCACCACCCGACTAGCGGGGAACAATGAGCAGTTCTTC. This encodes CASSTTRLAGNNEQFF.

The chain joins TRBV7-2 to TRBJ2-7; TRBD1 is a possible D gene (6 bases). Looked up from germline, CDR1 is SGHTA and CDR2 is FQGNSA. Deletions cut 3 bases from V and 7 bases from J, with 13 bases between. This CDR3 contains 13 residues. The CDR3 protein is CASSFRGGREQYF. CDR3 coding DNA: TGTGCCAGCAGCTTCAGGGGTGGGCGTGAGCAGTACTTC.

The chain carries TRBV23-1 and TRBJ1-5, with 8 nucleotides matching TRBD1. TRBV23-1 is reported as an ORF; its role is uncertain. V shed 2 bases and J 6 bases; nucleotides not matched to a gene: 12. The CDR3 has 17 residues. The CDR3 DNA reads as TGCGCCAGCAGTCAAGGGAACTCAGGGGGCAGGGGTCAGCCCCAGCATTTT. Translation: CASSQGNSGGRGQPQHF.

The genes are TRBV28 and TRBJ1-2, with 9 bases identical to TRBD1. The trim removed 5 bases at V and 2 bases at J, leaving 3 bases unmatched. Germline CDR1 MDHEN, CDR2 SYDVKM. The length of the CDR3 is 14 residues. CDR3 residues: CASSLGQGNYGYTF. The CDR3 coding sequence is TGTGCCAGCAGTCTCGGACAGGGGAACTATGGCTACACCTTC.

The CDR3 region is CASGRGGASSGELFF. The DNA for the CDR3 is TGTGCCAGCGGAAGGGGGGGCGCCTCTTCCGGGGAGCTGTTTTTT. The rearrangement joins TRBV2 to TRBJ2-2; tentative D call: TRBD2 (7 bases). The CDR3 has 15 amino acids. Germline CDR1 is SNHLY and CDR2 is FYNNEI. V was trimmed by 8 bases and J by 6 bases, leaving 19 bases between them. Full variable domain (outside the CDR3, taken from reference TRBV2 and TRBJ2-2): EPEVTQTPSHQVTQMGQEVILRCVPISNHLYFYWYRQILGQKVEFLVSFYNNEISEKSEIFDDQFSVERPDGSNFTLKIRSTKLEDSAMYFCASGRGGASSGELFFGEGSRLTVL.

This chain connects TRBV10-3 to TRBJ1-5; no definite D call. This CDR3 has 15 residues. The V end was cut by 6 bases, the J end by 0 bases, with 12 bases between. The germline CDR1 and CDR2 sequences are ENHRY and SYGVKD. The CDR3 region has the DNA TGTGCCATCAGGGCGGACGGTTATAGCAATCAGCCCCAGCATTTT. Translation gives CAIRADGYSNQPQHF.

CDR3 loop: CASSDTNYGYTF. The CDR3 bases are TGTGCCAGCAGTGACACTAACTATGGCTACACCTTC. The chain uses TRBV25-1 and TRBJ1-2; D ambiguous. This CDR3 region has 12 residues. V lost 3 bases and J lost 0, with 2 bases in between. Germline CDR1 is MGHDK and CDR2 is SYGVNS.

The chain employs TRBV5-1 and TRBJ1-6, with D unclear. The V end was cut by 5 bases, the J end by 7 bases, with 10 bases between. There are 13 residues in the CDR3. From germline, CDR1 is SGHRS and CDR2 YFSETQ. CDR3 sequence reads: CASRGGENSPLHF. The CDR3 DNA is TGCGCCAGCAGGGGCGGGGAAAATTCACCCCTCCACTTT.

The chain links TRBV10-3 to TRBJ1-6; possible D gene TRBD1, 5 bases. CDR1 is ENHRY and CDR2 is SYGVKD in the germline V gene. Trimming pared 5 bases from V and 7 bases from J, leaving 15 bases between. This CDR3 has 15 amino acids. CDR3 region: CAISSGRAANSPLHF. DNA for the CDR3: TGTGCCATCAGTTCAGGGAGAGCAGCCAATTCACCCCTCCACTTT.

V is TRBV27 and J is TRBJ1-1, with a tentative D call TRBD1 (6 bases). V was trimmed by 3 bases and J by 7 bases, leaving 15 bases between them. Germline CDR1 and CDR2: MNHEY and SMNVEV (reference sequence). The CDR3 is 14 residues long. CDR3 sequence: CASSFHGQRLEAFF. CDR3 in DNA: TGTGCCAGCAGTTTTCATGGACAGAGACTTGAAGCTTTCTTT.

The chain couples TRBV6-5 to TRBJ1-1; D gene ambiguous. Germline CDR1 reads MNHEY; CDR2 reads SVGAGI. The V end lost 6 bases, the J end lost 5 bases, and 16 bases lay between the germline ends. The CDR3 runs to 14 residues. The CDR3 coding sequence is TGTGCCAGCAGCCTCGGAAAGGTTTTTACTGAAGCTTTCTTT. Translation: CASSLGKVFTEAFF.

This clone was observed once. The rearrangement joins TRBV5-1 to TRBJ2-5; no firm D call. Trimming removed 10 bases from V and 1 base from J, with 14 bases in between. Germline CDR1 is SGHRS and CDR2 is YFSETQ. The length of the CDR3 is 13 residues. CDR3: CACRKGPQETQYF. The CDR3, as DNA: TGCGCCTGCCGTAAGGGCCCCCAAGAGACCCAGTACTTC.